The 26 T cell receptor beta chains in this list originate from one sample, sequenced in a study of T cell responses to AZD1222 COVID-19 vaccine. Using immunoSEQ multiplex PCR, the repertoire was profiled, and TCRdb retains in-frame clones only, with some absent. The sample lists about 130,000 clones; approximately 85% were seen once. The sequencing here drew on peripheral blood, taken 28 days after the second AZD1222 dose. Receptor source: an adult who received the AZD1222 COVID-19 vaccine.

The J gene is TRBJ1-6, the V gene TRBV6-5; 8 bases map to TRBD1. V was pared by 0 bases and J by 7 bases, with 2 bases of the junction left unmatched. Looked up from germline, CDR1 is MNHEY and CDR2 is SVGAGI. This CDR3 spans 15 amino acids. Written as DNA, the CDR3 is TGTGCCAGCAGTTACTCGCGACAGGGGAATTCACCCCTCCACTTT. Protein sequence: CASSYSRQGNSPLHF.

V usage is TRBV18 and J usage is TRBJ1-2, with TRBD1 matching over 10 bases. The J segment lost 3 bases and the V segment lost 2 bases, leaving 3 bases of the junction unmatched. Looked up from germline, CDR1 is KGHSH and CDR2 is LQKENI. The CDR3 loop spans 15 amino acids. The CDR3 here is CASSPDGTGDYGYTF. The DNA of the CDR3 is TGTGCCAGCTCACCAGACGGGACAGGGGACTATGGCTACACCTTC. Drawing the rest from reference TRBV18 and TRBJ1-2, the complete variable domain is NAGVMQNPRHLVRRRGQEARLRCSPMKGHSHVYWYRQLPEEGLKFMVYLQKENIIDESGMPKERFSAEFPKEGPSILRIQQVVRGDSAAYFCASSPDGTGDYGYTFGSGTRLTVV.

The chain couples TRBV10-3 to TRBJ2-1, with TRBD1 identical over 8 bases. With 4 bases clipped from V and 9 bases from J, the junction kept 14 bases outside the gene matches. The CDR3 runs to 16 residues. Germline CDR1 ENHRY, CDR2 SYGVKD. CDR3 loop: CAISGVIGQGRGEQFF. The CDR3 bases are TGTGCCATCAGTGGGGTTATCGGACAGGGAAGAGGTGAGCAGTTCTTC.

The J gene is TRBJ1-4, the V gene TRBV15; TRBD1 is a possible D gene (5 bases). Trimming took 0 bases from V and 6 from J, leaving 11 bases between them. CDR3 length: 15 residues. Germline V lookup: CDR1 LNHNV, CDR2 YYDKDF (reference sequence). The CDR3 loop reads CATSRDQGVDEKLFF. The CDR3 bases are TGTGCCACCAGCAGAGATCAAGGGGTTGATGAAAAACTGTTTTTT.

This clone was detected only once. V gene TRBV7-8 combines with J gene TRBJ1-2, with 8 bases aligning to TRBD1. The CDR3 is 16 amino acids. Per the germline V gene, CDR1 is SGHVS and CDR2 is FQNEAQ. V was clipped by 5 bases and J by 2 bases; unmatched bases: 10. The CDR3 spells CASSPVGQDGNYGYTF. The CDR3 DNA reads TGTGCCAGCAGCCCAGTGGGACAGGATGGGAACTATGGCTACACCTTC.

The J gene is TRBJ1-6, the V gene TRBV6-5; D is undetermined. V was clipped by 5 bases and J by 5 bases, with 10 bases between them. Germline CDR1 and CDR2: MNHEY and SVGAGI. The CDR3 covers 14 residues. The CDR3 DNA follows: TGTGCCAGCAGTAGCAGGAATAATAATTCACCCCTCCACTTT. Translating gives CASSSRNNNSPLHF.

This clone appeared once. Here the CDR3 reads CASIGLAGAPGELFF. CDR3 sequence (DNA): TGTGCCAGCATCGGACTAGCGGGAGCCCCCGGGGAGCTGTTTTTT. The rearrangement links TRBV6-5 to TRBJ2-2; 13 bases map to TRBD2. V trimming: 7 bases; J trimming: 6 bases; junction bases outside the gene matches: 5. CDR3 size: 15 residues. Germline assignment: CDR1 MNHEY and CDR2 SVGAGI.

J is TRBJ1-5 and V is TRBV30, with D perhaps TRBD1 (5 bases). CDR1 is GTSNPN and CDR2 is SVGIG in the germline V gene (reference sequence). This CDR3 contains 15 residues. Trimming pared 4 bases from V and 4 bases from J, leaving 17 bases between. The CDR3 is CAWTVGHRLNQPQHF. The CDR3 nucleotides are TGTGCCTGGACAGTCGGACACCGGTTAAATCAGCCCCAGCATTTT.

The chain recombines TRBV20-1 with TRBJ2-7; D is perhaps TRBD1 (5 bases). Germline V CDR1 and CDR2: DFQATT, SNEGSKA (reference sequence). The CDR3 spans 11 residues. CDR3 amino acids: CSSRQTYEQYF. The CDR3 DNA sequence: TGCAGCAGCCGACAGACCTACGAGCAGTACTTC.

This clone appeared a few times. The chain joins TRBV7-8 to TRBJ2-7, with 7 bases that match TRBD2. Germline assignment: CDR1 SGHVS and CDR2 FQNEAQ. The V and J ends lost 3 bases and 5 bases, in that order; junction bases with no gene match: 10. The CDR3 spans 15 residues. Here the CDR3 reads CASSFGGSGFDEQYF. CDR3 bases: TGTGCCAGCAGCTTCGGGGGGAGTGGCTTCGACGAGCAGTACTTC.

The chain uses TRBV19 and TRBJ1-3, with D unresolved. This CDR3 spans 15 amino acids. Germline loops: CDR1 LNHDA, CDR2 SQIVND (reference sequence). V dropped 1 base and J dropped 2 bases, with 9 bases sitting between them. In DNA, the CDR3 is TGTGCCAGTAGTATAGTGGCTACAACTGGAAACACCATATATTTT. It is translated as CASSIVATTGNTIYF.

The chain carries TRBV28 and TRBJ1-1; a weak D match, TRBD1 (5 bases). This CDR3 has 14 amino acids. CDR1 is MDHEN and CDR2 is SYDVKM in the germline V gene. The ends were cut back, 3 bases at V and 5 bases at J, with 13 bases in the middle. This chain's CDR3 is CASSFRVGGTEAFF. The CDR3, as DNA: TGTGCCAGCAGTTTTCGGGTGGGGGGTACTGAAGCTTTCTTT. Using reference TRBV28 and TRBJ1-1 for the parts outside the CDR3, the full variable domain is DVKVTQSSRYLVKRTGEKVFLECVQDMDHENMFWYRQDPGLGLRLIYFSYDVKMKEKGDIPEGYSVSREKKERFSLILESASTNQTSMYLCASSFRVGGTEAFFGQGTRLTVV.

V gene TRBV6-2 or TRBV6-3 combines with J gene TRBJ1-2; D ambiguous. Deletions cut 0 bases from V and 10 bases from J, with 12 bases between. This CDR3 is 13 amino acids long. CDR1 and CDR2 from the germline V gene are MNHEY and SVGEGT. CDR3 protein: CASSYSRQDHYTF. The CDR3 DNA follows: TGTGCCAGCAGTTACTCGAGGCAGGACCACTACACCTTC.

J is TRBJ1-5 and V is TRBV30; D may be TRBD1 (5 bases). Trimming removed 0 bases at V and 2 bases at J, with 11 bases between. The V gene's germline CDR1 is GTSNPN and CDR2 SVGIG (reference sequence). The CDR3 extends over 15 amino acids. This CDR3 is CAWSVWGMGNQPQHF. CDR3 coding DNA: TGTGCCTGGAGTGTTTGGGGGATGGGCAATCAGCCCCAGCATTTT.

The rearrangement joins TRBV28 to TRBJ1-2; tentative D call: TRBD1 (5 bases). The ends were cut back, 1 base at V and 3 bases at J, with 9 bases in the middle. In germline, CDR1 is MDHEN, CDR2 SYDVKM. This CDR3 has 14 residues. The CDR3 protein is CASSLLGRDYGYTF. CDR3 nucleotides: TGTGCCAGCAGTTTATTGGGCAGGGACTATGGCTACACCTTC.

This chain joins TRBV5-1 and TRBJ2-1; 9 bases match TRBD1. Trimming cost V 4 bases and J 8 bases; bases outside gene matches: 10. Germline CDR1 SGHRS, CDR2 YFSETQ. The CDR3 spans 15 residues. The CDR3 protein is CASSGKGQGGDEQFF. The CDR3 DNA sequence: TGCGCCAGCAGCGGAAAGGGACAGGGCGGGGATGAGCAGTTCTTC.

The chain carries TRBV10-3 and TRBJ1-1; D unclear. V lost 11 bases to trimming and J lost 2 bases, with 15 bases between them. In germline, CDR1 is ENHRY, CDR2 SYGVKD. The CDR3 loop spans 13 amino acids. CDR3 nucleotide sequence: TGTGCCTCACGCCCCAGCAGTAACACTGAAGCTTTCTTT. It encodes CASRPSSNTEAFF.

The chain uses TRBV6-6 and TRBJ2-1, with 13 bases lining up with TRBD2. J lost 6 bases, V lost 4 bases, and 3 bases had no gene match. The CDR3 runs to 15 residues. Per the germline V gene, CDR1 is MNHNY and CDR2 is SVGAGI (reference sequence). The CDR3 loop reads CASSLLAGGPNEQFF. DNA of the CDR3: TGTGCCAGCAGTTTACTAGCGGGAGGGCCCAATGAGCAGTTCTTC.

The chain has TRBV5-1 and TRBJ1-1, with D tentatively TRBD1 (6 bases). Trimming shortened V by 4 bases and J by 5 bases, and 9 bases separated the two germline ends. Germline V gives CDR1 SGHRS, CDR2 YFSETQ. CDR3 length: 12 residues. In DNA form, the CDR3 reads TGCGCCAGCAGCACACAGGGAACTGAAGCTTTCTTT. This codes for CASSTQGTEAFF.

The chain joins TRBV28 to TRBJ2-2; the D gene is possibly TRBD2 (5 bases). V lost 2 bases and J lost 6, with 7 bases in between. The CDR3 length is 13 residues. The germline CDR1 and CDR2 sequences are MDHEN and SYDVKM. The CDR3 protein is CASSLRRAGELFF. CDR3 DNA sequence: TGTGCCAGCAGTTTAAGGCGGGCCGGGGAGCTGTTTTTT. The full variable domain, its missing parts supplied by reference TRBV28 and TRBJ2-2, is DVKVTQSSRYLVKRTGEKVFLECVQDMDHENMFWYRQDPGLGLRLIYFSYDVKMKEKGDIPEGYSVSREKKERFSLILESASTNQTSMYLCASSLRRAGELFFGEGSRLTVL.

The genes are TRBV24-1 and TRBJ1-2, with D possibly TRBD1 on 6 matching bases. V dropped 9 bases and J dropped 4 bases, with 20 bases sitting between them. Germline CDR1 is KGHDR and CDR2 is SFDVKD. The CDR3 is 15 amino acids. The CDR3 spells CATPALTGHSYGYTF. The CDR3 bases are TGTGCCACCCCTGCACTGACGGGACACAGCTATGGCTACACCTTC.

The chain combines TRBV2 with TRBJ1-6; 7 bases match TRBD1. The CDR3 contains 15 residues. Unmatched junction bases numbered 6, after V lost 6 bases and J lost 4 bases. In germline, CDR1 is SNHLY, CDR2 FYNNEI. In nucleotides, the CDR3 is TGTGCCAGCAGCTCCCGACAGGGTTATAATTCACCCCTCCACTTT. Amino acid sequence: CASSSRQGYNSPLHF. The full variable domain, in which reference TRBV2 and TRBJ1-6 provide the parts outside the CDR3, is EPEVTQTPSHQVTQMGQEVILRCVPISNHLYFYWYRQILGQKVEFLVSFYNNEISEKSEIFDDQFSVERPDGSNFTLKIRSTKLEDSAMYFCASSSRQGYNSPLHFGNGTRLTVT.

This clone occurred once. The V call is TRBV12-3 or TRBV12-4, the J call TRBJ2-2; 7 bases align to TRBD2. The V gene end was trimmed by 11 bases and the J gene end by 1 base; junction bases not matched to a gene: 4. This CDR3 is 13 amino acids long. The CDR3 reads CAAERGNTGELFF. CDR3 bases: TGTGCCGCCGAGCGGGGGAACACCGGGGAGCTGTTTTTT.

The chain is built from TRBV5-5 and TRBJ2-3; 7 positions match TRBD2. From germline, CDR1 is SGHKS and CDR2 YYEKEE (reference sequence). The CDR3 runs 17 residues. Trimming cost V 4 bases and J 0 bases; bases outside gene matches: 11. The chain's CDR3 is CASSRLAGGTSTDTQYF. In DNA, the CDR3 is TGTGCCAGCAGCCGCCTAGCCGGGGGGACTAGCACAGATACGCAGTATTTT. Full variable domain (rest looked up from reference TRBV5-5 and TRBJ2-3): DAGVTQSPTHLIKTRGQQVTLRCSPISGHKSVSWYQQVLGQGPQFIFQYYEKEERGRGNFPDRFSARQFPNYSSELNVNALLLGDSALYLCASSRLAGGTSTDTQYFGPGTRLTVL.

The V gene is TRBV9, the J gene TRBJ1-5, with D possibly being TRBD1 (6 bases). Trimming removed 4 bases from V and 5 bases from J, with 19 bases in between. The CDR3 runs 16 residues. CDR1 is SGDLS, CDR2 YYNGEE, per germline. In nucleotides, the CDR3 is TGTGCCAGCAGCTCCTCGGCAGGGGCTGACGATCAGCCCCAGCATTTT. Translating gives CASSSSAGADDQPQHF.

The rearrangement joins TRBV11-3 to TRBJ1-2, with TRBD1 matching 8 bases. Per the germline V gene, CDR1 is SGHNT and CDR2 is YENEEA. The V gene end was trimmed by 0 bases and the J gene end by 3 bases; junction bases not matched to a gene: 12. The CDR3 loop spans 18 amino acids. The CDR3 DNA sequence: TGTGCCAGCAGCTTAGATCAGCGAAAGACAGGGGAAGACTATGGCTACACCTTC. Translation gives CASSLDQRKTGEDYGYTF.